The rows below give T cell receptor beta chains drawn from one sample of a study of shared clonotypes between healthy human individuals. Profiling relied on immunoSEQ multiplex PCR, and the TCRdb table lists in-frame clones only, not all of them. Of fewer than 1.6 million clones detected, around 98.5% appear once; the ten largest clones hold about 0.35%. Sequences were obtained from naive CD4+ T cells sorted from blood. These receptors originate from a young man in good health. Both conserved end residues are part of each CDR3. The D gene is left open where the match is weak. The size field is filled for only some rows; it gives once, few, many or a size class.

d_gene,abundance,v_gene,j_gene,CDR3nt,CDR3aa
TRBD1,few,TRBV5-1,TRBJ2-7,TGCGCCAGCAGCTTGGAGGGACAGGGTTACGAGCAGTACTTC,CASSLEGQGYEQYF
-,-,TRBV11-2,TRBJ2-1,TGTGCCAGCAGCTCGACCGGGCGGGGATCCTACAATGAGCAGTTCTTC,CASSSTGRGSYNEQFF
-,-,TRBV19,TRBJ2-1,TGTGCCAGTAGTATGCTAATGCAGCAGTTCTTC,CASSMLMQQFF
TRBD2,-,TRBV29-1,TRBJ2-2,TGCAGCGTTGTTCGAGCGGGAGTTAACACCGGGGAGCTGTTTTTT,CSVVRAGVNTGELFF
-,-,TRBV19,TRBJ1-5,TGTGCCAGTAGTCCGCGGCGGGGGGCCCAGCATTTT,CASSPRRGAQHF
TRBD1,-,TRBV5-6,TRBJ2-5,TGTGCCAGCAGCTTGTGGGGCCTGGGGACAGAGGAGACCCAGTACTTC,CASSLWGLGTEETQYF
-,-,TRBV28,TRBJ2-7,TGTGCCAGCAGTTTGTTGCTGGGACCGGCGGGTGTGCAGTACTTC,CASSLLLGPAGVQYF
TRBD2,-,TRBV7-6,TRBJ2-5,TGTGCCAGCAGCCGACGACTAGCTGGTCAAGAGACCCAGTACTTC,CASSRRLAGQETQYF
-,-,TRBV6-6,TRBJ1-1,TGTGCCAGCATTACGAACACTGAAGCTTTCTTT,CASITNTEAFF
-,-,TRBV28,TRBJ2-7,TGTGCCAGCAGTTTGGCGAACCAGATCAGTCGCCAGGTCGAGCAGTACTTC,CASSLANQISRQVEQYF
TRBD2,-,TRBV5-1,TRBJ2-2,TGCGCCAGCAGACTGGGACTAGCGGCGAACACCGGGGAGCTGTTTTTT,CASRLGLAANTGELFF
-,-,TRBV11-2,TRBJ2-3,TGTGCCAGCAGCTTTTACCCAGACGTGATAGGGGCGGAAGATACGCAGTATTTT,CASSFYPDVIGAEDTQYF
-,-,TRBV4-1,TRBJ2-3,TGCGCCAGCAGCCAAGGGCCGACCGGGGCAGATACGCAGTATTTT,CASSQGPTGADTQYF
TRBD1,-,TRBV6-1,TRBJ1-5,TGTGCCAGCAGGGGGACAGGCTATAGCAATCAGCCCCAGCATTTT,CASRGTGYSNQPQHF
-,-,TRBV25-1,TRBJ2-1,TGTGCCAGCAGCCCCATGGGGCGAGGGAATGAGCAGTTCTTC,CASSPMGRGNEQFF
-,-,TRBV27,TRBJ1-1,TGTGCCAGCAGTTCCGGGACGACTGAAGCTTTCTTT,CASSSGTTEAFF
-,-,TRBV7-9,TRBJ1-1,TGTGCCAGCAGCTTACCTGTGAGGGGGTTCTTGATGATGAACACTGAAGCTTTCTTT,CASSLPVRGFLMMNTEAFF
-,-,TRBV5-1,TRBJ2-3,TGCGCCAGCAGCGCATACAGGGACCTCACAGATACGCAGTATTTT,CASSAYRDLTDTQYF
-,-,TRBV18,TRBJ2-2,TGTGCCAGCTCCACCAAGAACACCGGGGAGCTGTTTTTT,CASSTKNTGELFF
-,-,TRBV5-1,TRBJ2-6,TGCGCCAGCGGGTGGGGGGCAATTGGGGCCAACGTCCTGACTTTC,CASGWGAIGANVLTF
-,-,TRBV28,TRBJ1-1,TGTGCCAGCAGTTACCTTCTGACTGAAGCTTTCTTT,CASSYLLTEAFF
-,few,TRBV6-1,TRBJ2-7,TGTGCCAGCAGTGAAGCGTTCTTCTCCTACGAGCAGTACTTC,CASSEAFFSYEQYF
TRBD1,-,TRBV7-6,TRBJ2-2,TGTGCCAGCAGCTTAGTCGGGACAGCCAACACCGGGGAGCTGTTTTTT,CASSLVGTANTGELFF
-,-,TRBV28,TRBJ2-7,TGTGCCAGCAGCCCGGACGCCTACGAGCAGTACTTC,CASSPDAYEQYF
TRBD2,-,TRBV5-1,TRBJ2-1,TGCGCCAGCAGCTTAGCGGGAGGGCCGGGGATCAATGAGCAGTTCTTC,CASSLAGGPGINEQFF
-,-,TRBV14,TRBJ1-1,TGTGCCAGCAGCCCGAACACAGGGAACACTGAAGCTTTCTTT,CASSPNTGNTEAFF
TRBD2,-,TRBV2,TRBJ2-3,TGTGCCAGCAGTGGACTAGCGAAGGGTTCCACAGATACGCAGTATTTT,CASSGLAKGSTDTQYF
-,-,TRBV7-6,TRBJ1-1,TGTGCCAGCAGCCGGACGGAGAACACTGAAGCTTTCTTT,CASSRTENTEAFF
-,-,TRBV4-3,TRBJ2-1,TGCGCCAGCAGCCAAGACGTGAGCGTGTACAATGAGCAGTTCTTC,CASSQDVSVYNEQFF